These 17 T cell receptor beta chains originate from one sample sequenced in a study of cytomegalovirus exposure and HLA in healthy donors. Produced via immunoSEQ multiplex PCR; TCRdb's table is partial and in-frame only. The sample lists some 140,000 clones, approximately 84% occurring once. Sequencing was carried out using PBMCs. These receptors originate from a man aged 30 to 45 in good health and CMV-seropositive.

The gene calls are TRBV5-4 and TRBJ2-3, with 16 bases fitting TRBD2. The CDR3 contains 19 residues. Trimming took 4 bases from V and 3 from J; bases not matched to a gene: 11. In germline, CDR1 is SGHNT, CDR2 YYREEE (reference sequence). CDR3 protein: CASSPNTGTSGGATDTQYF. Here the CDR3 DNA reads TGTGCCAGCAGCCCAAACACCGGGACTAGCGGGGGGGCTACAGATACGCAGTATTTT.

V and J are TRBV2 and TRBJ1-2; possible D gene TRBD1, 5 bases. The germline V gene encodes CDR1 SNHLY and CDR2 FYNNEI. V lost 2 bases and J lost 4, with 11 bases in between. The CDR3 is 14 residues long. The CDR3: CASSERTQGYGYTF. Here the CDR3 DNA reads TGTGCCAGCAGTGAACGAACGCAGGGCTATGGCTACACCTTC.

This clone was seen once. The chain uses TRBV29-1 and TRBJ1-2; TRBD1 is a possible D gene (5 bases). The germline V and J ends were trimmed by 2 bases and 3 bases, with 16 bases remaining between them. The CDR3 extends over 15 amino acids. Germline CDR1 SQVTM, CDR2 ANQGSEA. CDR3 sequence: CSVEFQGGPDYGYTF. Here the CDR3 DNA reads TGCAGCGTTGAATTCCAGGGAGGCCCGGACTATGGCTACACCTTC.

This chain uses TRBV5-6 with TRBJ2-7; TRBD1 aligns across 7 bases. The CDR3 totals 13 residues. With 4 bases clipped from V and 4 bases from J, the junction kept 5 bases outside the gene matches. Germline CDR1 is SGHDT and CDR2 is YYEEEE. The CDR3 is CASSQGQRYEQYF. The CDR3 region has the DNA TGTGCCAGCAGCCAGGGACAGAGGTACGAGCAGTACTTC.

The chain recombines TRBV19 with TRBJ1-1; D gene uncertain. V was cut by 6 bases and J by 8 bases, with 13 bases left in between. Germline V gives CDR1 LNHDA, CDR2 SQIVND (reference sequence). The CDR3 loop spans 12 amino acids. The CDR3 sequence is CASRTGGPEAFF. The CDR3 coding sequence is TGTGCCAGTAGAACGGGAGGGCCAGAAGCTTTCTTT.

This rearrangement joins TRBV19 to TRBJ1-2, with TRBD1 identical over 10 bases. The CDR3 is 15 residues long. V lost 3 bases to trimming and J lost 4 bases; unmatched junction nucleotides: 5. In germline, CDR1 is LNHDA, CDR2 SQIVND (reference sequence). The CDR3 bases are TGTGCCAGTAGTATGGGCCGGACAGGGGGCTATGGCTACACCTTC. Translation gives CASSMGRTGGYGYTF.

This sequence joins TRBV27 and TRBJ1-5, with TRBD1 matching over 7 bases. Germline V gene data show CDR1 as MNHEY and CDR2 as SMNVEV (reference sequence). CDR3 length: 13 residues. Trimming cost V 5 bases and J 4 bases; bases outside gene matches: 2. The CDR3 nucleotides read TGTGCCAGCAGTAGGGACAGAAATCAGCCCCAGCATTTT. This encodes CASSRDRNQPQHF.

In its sample, this clone is large. This sequence joins TRBV11-3 and TRBJ2-3, with 7 positions matching TRBD1. The ends lost 6 bases at V and 6 bases at J; junction bases unmatched: 3. This CDR3 spans 12 amino acids. The germline CDR1 and CDR2 sequences are SGHNT and YENEEA. The CDR3 reads CASSLQGDTQYF. As DNA, the CDR3 is TGTGCCAGCAGTTTACAGGGGGATACGCAGTATTTT. The whole variable domain, filled in from reference TRBV11-3 and TRBJ2-3, reads EAGVVQSPRYKIIEKKQPVAFWCNPISGHNTLYWYLQNLGQGPELLIRYENEEAVDDSQLPKDRFSAERLKGVDSTLKIQPAELGDSAVYLCASSLQGDTQYFGPGTRLTVL.

This sequence joins TRBV5-4 and TRBJ1-2; 8 bases are shared with TRBD1. CDR3 size: 14 residues. Per germline, CDR1 SGHNT and CDR2 YYREEE (reference sequence). V lost 4 bases and J lost 7; bases outside the gene matches: 9. The CDR3 DNA sequence: TGTGCCAGCAGCGGGGCGGACAGGGTGGGTGGCTACACCTTC. It specifies CASSGADRVGGYTF.

This clone occurred a few times. The chain combines TRBV27 with TRBJ1-6; 7 bases are shared with TRBD1. The ends lost 10 bases at V and 7 bases at J; junction bases unmatched: 7. The CDR3 totals 13 residues. The germline gives CDR1 MNHEY, CDR2 SMNVEV (reference sequence). The CDR3 loop is CATPDRSNSPLHF. As DNA, the CDR3 is TGTGCCACTCCGGACAGGTCGAATTCACCCCTCCACTTT.

The genes are TRBV7-8 and TRBJ2-3; D is undetermined. V was trimmed by 1 base and J by 4 bases, leaving 12 bases between them. CDR1 and CDR2 (germline): SGHVS, FQNEAQ. This CDR3 has 15 amino acids. CDR3 region: CASSLVEQTPDTQYF. The CDR3 DNA reads as TGTGCCAGCAGCTTAGTGGAACAGACACCAGATACGCAGTATTTT. The full variable domain, with the rest looked up from reference TRBV7-8 and TRBJ2-3, is GAGVSQSPRYKVAKRGQDVALRCDPISGHVSLFWYQQALGQGPEFLTYFQNEAQLDKSGLPSDRFFAERPEGSVSTLKIQRTQQEDSAVYLCASSLVEQTPDTQYFGPGTRLTVL.

This clone was picked up one time. The gene calls are TRBV7-9 and TRBJ2-7; TRBD1 matches at 9 bases. Germline CDR1 SEHNR, CDR2 FQNEAQ (reference sequence). This CDR3 is built from 16 residues. V lost 1 base to trimming and J lost 2 bases; unmatched junction nucleotides: 6. For the CDR3, the DNA is TGTGCCAGCAGCTTAGGATTGGGGACAGGGACCTACGAGCAGTACTTC. Translation: CASSLGLGTGTYEQYF.

The chain uses TRBV6-5 and TRBJ1-1; 10 bases agree with TRBD1. CDR3 length equals 14 residues. V was clipped by 4 bases and J by 3 bases; unmatched bases: 2. The germline CDR1 and CDR2 sequences are MNHEY and SVGAGI. CDR3 residues: CASSSGTGDTEAFF. CDR3 in DNA: TGTGCCAGCAGTTCTGGGACAGGGGACACTGAAGCTTTCTTT.

V gene TRBV2 combines with J gene TRBJ2-3, with 8 bases matching TRBD1. Losses at the gene ends were 4 bases for V and 1 base for J; bases not matched to a gene: 7. The CDR3 is made up of 16 amino acids. Germline values: CDR1 SNHLY, CDR2 FYNNEI. CDR3 nucleotide sequence: TGTGCCAGCAGTGGACCCGGGACAGGTCGCACAGATACGCAGTATTTT. Translation gives CASSGPGTGRTDTQYF.

This clone showed up just once. CDR3 sequence: CASSLGGQNYEQYF. Written as DNA, the CDR3 is TGTGCCAGCAGCCTAGGGGGACAAAATTACGAGCAGTACTTC. The genes are TRBV9 and TRBJ2-7, with D perhaps TRBD1 (6 bases). Trimming stripped 4 bases from V and 4 bases from J, with 15 bases between. Germline V gene lookup returns CDR1 SGDLS and CDR2 YYNGEE. The CDR3 has 14 amino acids.

This rearrangement joins TRBV5-4 to TRBJ1-2; TRBD1 might be the D (6 bases). CDR3 length equals 12 residues. Looked up from germline, CDR1 is SGHNT and CDR2 is YYREEE (reference sequence). V was cut by 4 bases and J by 8 bases, with 12 bases left in between. In DNA form, the CDR3 reads TGTGCCAGCAGCACAGACAGGCGGGGCTACACCTTC. This encodes CASSTDRRGYTF.

The V call is TRBV7-2, the J call TRBJ2-5; 9 nucleotides line up with TRBD1. Germline-derived CDR1 and CDR2 are SGHTA and FQGNSA. The V and J ends lost 2 bases and 3 bases, in that order; junction bases with no gene match: 7. The CDR3 consists of 16 residues. In DNA, the CDR3 is TGTGCCAGCAGCTTACAGGCGGGACAGGGTAAAGAGACCCAGTACTTC. Encoded protein: CASSLQAGQGKETQYF.